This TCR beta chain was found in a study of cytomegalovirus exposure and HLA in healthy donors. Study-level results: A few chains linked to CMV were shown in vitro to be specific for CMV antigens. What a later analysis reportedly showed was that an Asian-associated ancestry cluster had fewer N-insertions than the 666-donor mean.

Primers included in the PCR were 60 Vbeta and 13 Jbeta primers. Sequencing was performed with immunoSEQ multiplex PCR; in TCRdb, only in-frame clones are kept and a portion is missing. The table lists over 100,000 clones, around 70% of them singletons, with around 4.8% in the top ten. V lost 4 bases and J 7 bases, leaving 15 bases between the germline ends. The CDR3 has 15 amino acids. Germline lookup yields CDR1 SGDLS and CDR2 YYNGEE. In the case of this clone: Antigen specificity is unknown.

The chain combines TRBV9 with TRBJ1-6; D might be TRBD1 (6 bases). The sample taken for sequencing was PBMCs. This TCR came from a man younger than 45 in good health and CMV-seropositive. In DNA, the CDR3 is TGTGCCAGCAGCTTAATGACAGGAGAGAATTCACCCCTCCACTTT. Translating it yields CASSLMTGENSPLHF.